Below, 10 T cell receptor beta chains from the same sample are listed, as sequenced in a study of cytomegalovirus exposure and HLA in healthy donors. Primers: 60 Vbeta forward and 13 Jbeta reverse. Assay: immunoSEQ multiplex PCR; the TCRdb copy retains only in-frame clones and omits some. The repertoire has under 40,000 clones, about 80% of them found once; the top ten carry 5% to 6.5%. The sequencing sample was made of PBMCs. All receptors derive from a male donor in good health and CMV-seronegative.

The chain carries TRBV4-1 and TRBJ1-1; 9 bases line up with TRBD1. CDR3 length equals 15 residues. The junction had 3 bases not matched to a gene; V was cut back by 3 bases and J by 1 base. Germline CDR1 MGHRA, CDR2 YSYEKL. In nucleotides, the CDR3 is TGCGCCAGCAGCCATCCGGGACAGGGGAACACTGAAGCTTTCTTT. This codes for CASSHPGQGNTEAFF.

V gene TRBV30 combines with J gene TRBJ1-1, with D perhaps matching TRBD1 (6 bases). The CDR3 has 18 amino acids. The germline V gene encodes CDR1 GTSNPN and CDR2 SVGIG (reference sequence). Trimming removed 5 bases at V and 3 bases at J, with 28 bases between. This CDR3 reads CAWCQGKSSVGPDTEAFF. The CDR3 bases are TGTGCCTGGTGCCAGGGGAAATCTTCTGTCGGTCCGGACACTGAAGCTTTCTTT.

The chain carries TRBV10-2 and TRBJ1-6; D is possibly TRBD1 (6 bases). CDR3 length: 19 residues. Per the germline V gene, CDR1 is WSHSY and CDR2 is SAAADI. Trimming removed 6 bases at V and 2 bases at J, with 23 bases between. CDR3 residues: CASSDSFSGTLTYNSPLHF. CDR3 sequence (DNA): TGCGCCAGCAGCGATTCCTTCTCCGGGACACTCACCTATAATTCACCCCTCCACTTT.

The chain employs TRBV6-5 and TRBJ2-1, with 7 bases aligning to TRBD1. The CDR3 has 15 residues. The germline CDR1 and CDR2 sequences are MNHEY and SVGAGI. Trimming cost V 6 bases and J 0 bases; bases outside gene matches: 5. The DNA of the CDR3 is TGTGCCAGCAGAATACAGGGGAGCTCCTACAATGAGCAGTTCTTC. The encoded protein is CASRIQGSSYNEQFF.

This chain uses TRBV4-3 with TRBJ2-1; a weak D match, TRBD2 (5 bases). Germline V CDR1 and CDR2: LGHNA, YSLEER. The V gene lost 0 bases and the J gene lost 11 bases, with 11 bases spanning the gap. The CDR3 sequence is 13 residues long. The CDR3 DNA follows: TGCGCCAGCAGCCAAGACAGAGCGGTTCAGCAGTTCTTC. Its translation is CASSQDRAVQQFF.

This clone has only one observation. The same CDR3 also results from other DNA sequences found in this sample. The J gene is TRBJ1-4, the V gene TRBV13; 11 nucleotides agree with TRBD1. This CDR3 is built from 14 residues. Germline V gene data show CDR1 as PRHDT and CDR2 as FYEKMQ (reference sequence). Germline trimming cut 3 bases from V and 8 bases from J; bases unmatched to any gene: 2. CDR3 residues: CASSLGTGGEKLFF. CDR3 sequence (DNA): TGTGCCAGCAGCTTGGGGACAGGGGGGGAAAAACTGTTTTTT.

This clone was recorded a few times. The chain couples TRBV2 to TRBJ1-5, with TRBD1 identical over 7 bases. This CDR3 comprises 14 residues. Germline V CDR1 and CDR2: SNHLY, FYNNEI. V dropped 4 bases and J dropped 5; count of bases not matched to a gene: 5. Here the CDR3 reads CASSAETGHQPQHF. The CDR3 DNA reads TGTGCCAGCAGTGCCGAGACAGGGCATCAGCCCCAGCATTTT. The variable domain in full, with the rest retrieved from reference TRBV2 and TRBJ1-5, is EPEVTQTPSHQVTQMGQEVILRCVPISNHLYFYWYRQILGQKVEFLVSFYNNEISEKSEIFDDQFSVERPDGSNFTLKIRSTKLEDSAMYFCASSAETGHQPQHFGDGTRLSIL.

This clone has more than one count but fewer than ten. The V and J genes are TRBV9 and TRBJ2-5; perhaps TRBD2 as D (5 bases). Trimming took off 4 bases at V and 2 bases at J, with 15 bases between the two ends. The length of the CDR3 is 15 residues. Germline lookup yields CDR1 SGDLS and CDR2 YYNGEE. CDR3 sequence: CASSTRRSGQETQYF. CDR3 DNA sequence: TGTGCCAGCAGCACGCGAAGATCGGGGCAAGAGACCCAGTACTTC.

This clone turned up a few times. The chain combines TRBV4-2 with TRBJ1-3; 9 positions match TRBD1. V dropped 5 bases and J dropped 5; count of bases not matched to a gene: 7. The germline gives CDR1 LGHNA, CDR2 YNFKEQ. This CDR3 comprises 15 residues. This CDR3 is CASSERTGARNTIYF. CDR3 DNA sequence: TGTGCCAGCAGCGAAAGGACAGGGGCGAGAAACACCATATATTTT.

V is TRBV30 and J is TRBJ1-1, with a weak D call TRBD1 (6 bases). The length of the CDR3 is 14 residues. Per the germline V gene, CDR1 is GTSNPN and CDR2 is SVGIG (reference sequence). The V and J ends lost 0 bases and 3 bases respectively, with 11 bases between them. Here the CDR3 reads CAWSVVGAYTEAFF. The CDR3 nucleotides are TGTGCCTGGAGTGTTGTGGGGGCATACACTGAAGCTTTCTTT.